The 31 T cell receptor beta chains below come from one sample, sequenced in a study of beta chain features in type 1 diabetes. As every portion of the isolated RNA was reverse transcribed, the sequencing read expressed TCRB transcripts. The assay was immunoSEQ multiplex PCR, and TCRdb's table has in-frame clones only and misses some. This table holds around 240,000 clones, 9% to 10% found once. The sample taken for sequencing was naive CD4+ T cells from blood. These receptors were obtained from a woman aged 18-29 years in good health.

This clone was seen a few times. Additional DNA sequences in this sample encode the identical CDR3. The V gene is TRBV9, the J gene TRBJ2-3; no firm D call. Germline V lookup: CDR1 SGDLS, CDR2 YYNGEE. The CDR3 is 14 amino acids. V was pared by 0 bases and J by 0 bases, with 5 bases between. The CDR3 sequence: CASSVVPSTDTQYF. The CDR3 DNA follows: TGTGCCAGCAGCGTAGTTCCGAGCACAGATACGCAGTATTTT.

This clone appeared a few times. The chain employs TRBV5-4 and TRBJ1-2; D remains ambiguous. The germline V gene encodes CDR1 SGHNT and CDR2 YYREEE (reference sequence). The CDR3 contains 15 residues. The V end lost 4 bases, the J end lost 6 bases, and 19 bases lay between the germline ends. In nucleotides, the CDR3 is TGTGCCAGCAGCGAAGACATGGACGGGGTGGATGGCTACACCTTC. It codes for CASSEDMDGVDGYTF.

This clone has more than one count but fewer than ten. The chain is built from TRBV6-1 and TRBJ2-1; 14 bases fit TRBD2. Germline V gene data show CDR1 as MNHNS and CDR2 as SASEGT. With V trimmed by 8 bases and J by 9 bases, 9 bases remained unmatched. The CDR3 contains 15 residues. CDR3 region: CASAPGLAGAVEQFF. As DNA, the CDR3 is TGTGCCAGCGCCCCGGGACTAGCGGGAGCGGTTGAGCAGTTCTTC.

The DNA for the CDR3 is TGCGCCAGCAGCTTGATACAGGGAAATGAGCAGTTCTTC. It is translated as CASSLIQGNEQFF. V usage is TRBV5-1 and J usage is TRBJ2-1; D might be TRBD1 (6 bases). Germline V lookup: CDR1 SGHRS, CDR2 YFSETQ. Trimming removed 1 base at V and 7 bases at J, with 9 bases between. The CDR3 loop spans 13 amino acids.

The J gene is TRBJ2-3, the V gene TRBV27, with D uncertain. Trimming left V 1 base short and J 2 bases short, with 19 bases between. The CDR3 has 18 amino acids. The V gene's germline CDR1 is MNHEY and CDR2 SMNVEV (reference sequence). As DNA, the CDR3 is TGTGCCAGCAGTTTATTCGCCCATTCCCCGGTTGTCACAGATACGCAGTATTTT. Translated: CASSLFAHSPVVTDTQYF.

The chain employs TRBV25-1 and TRBJ1-2, with D perhaps TRBD1 (6 bases). The CDR3 spans 14 residues. Deletions cut 4 bases from V and 4 bases from J, with 13 bases between. Germline CDR1 and CDR2: MGHDK and SYGVNS. The CDR3 DNA reads as TGTGCCAGCAGTGTCCGGGACACCTTCTATGGCTACACCTTC. Translation gives CASSVRDTFYGYTF.

The V gene is TRBV11-2, the J gene TRBJ2-7, with 8 bases fitting TRBD2. CDR3 length: 13 residues. CDR1 SGHAT and CDR2 FQNNGV come from the germline V gene. CDR3 DNA sequence: TGTGCTACAGAGACTGGACTAGCTGGGGTGCAGTACTTC. This codes for CATETGLAGVQYF.

This clone showed up just a few times. V usage is TRBV30 and J usage is TRBJ1-2, with D uncertain. Germline-derived CDR1 and CDR2 are GTSNPN and SVGIG (reference sequence). The CDR3 sequence is 12 residues long. The V and J ends lost 4 bases and 8 bases respectively, with 14 bases between them. In nucleotides, the CDR3 is TGTGCCTGGACCCCTTCTTTTGCGGGCTACACCTTC. This sequence encodes CAWTPSFAGYTF. Using reference TRBV30 and TRBJ1-2 for the parts outside the CDR3, the full variable domain is SQTIHQWPATLVQPVGSPLSLECTVEGTSNPNLYWYRQAAGRGLQLLFYSVGIGQISSEVPQNLSASRPQDRQFILSSKKLLLSDSGFYLCAWTPSFAGYTFGSGTRLTVV.

This clone was found a few times. This chain connects TRBV5-1 to TRBJ1-1, with 10 bases lining up with TRBD1. CDR3 size: 14 residues. Losses at the gene ends were 0 bases for V and 6 bases for J; bases not matched to a gene: 2. Germline V CDR1 and CDR2: SGHRS, YFSETQ. CDR3 sequence: CASSLVGTGAEAFF. The CDR3 DNA follows: TGCGCCAGCAGCTTGGTTGGGACAGGGGCTGAAGCTTTCTTT.

This clone was observed a handful of times. The chain combines TRBV6-6 with TRBJ1-2; 7 bases map to TRBD1. The CDR3 has 14 amino acids. Germline lookup yields CDR1 MNHNY and CDR2 SVGAGI (reference sequence). V was pared by 2 bases and J by 10 bases, with 10 bases of the junction left unmatched. The CDR3 protein is CASSYEGASGLYTF. Here the CDR3 DNA reads TGTGCCAGCAGTTACGAGGGGGCCTCAGGGCTCTACACCTTC.

Only a few counts were recorded for this clone. The V gene is TRBV19, the J gene TRBJ1-1; no reliable D call. Trimming removed 5 bases at V and 10 bases at J, with 17 bases between. Per germline, CDR1 LNHDA and CDR2 SQIVND (reference sequence). The CDR3 covers 13 residues. In nucleotides, the CDR3 is TGTGCCAGTAGTTTTCTGACAATGGGCCTAGCTTTCTTT. Translating gives CASSFLTMGLAFF.

This clone has just a few counts. The chain employs TRBV5-1 and TRBJ2-7, with 7 bases that match TRBD2. Germline V gene lookup returns CDR1 SGHRS and CDR2 YFSETQ. The J segment lost 3 bases and the V segment lost 7 bases, leaving 10 bases of the junction unmatched. This CDR3 has 14 residues. DNA of the CDR3: TGCGCCAGCGGAACATCCGGGGGGAACTACGAGCAGTACTTC. As protein: CASGTSGGNYEQYF.

This clone has a count of ten or more. The J gene is TRBJ1-2, the V gene TRBV23-1, with D perhaps TRBD1 (6 bases). TRBV23-1 is an ORF, with its function uncertain. Trimming stripped 6 bases from V and 6 bases from J, with 17 bases between. The CDR3 has 14 residues. The CDR3 sequence is CASSPGTCIDGYTF. In DNA form, the CDR3 reads TGCGCCAGCAGCCCTGGGACATGTATTGATGGCTACACCTTC.

This clone was observed a handful of times. This rearrangement joins TRBV30 to TRBJ2-3; TRBD2 matches 14 bases. Per the germline V gene, CDR1 is GTSNPN and CDR2 is SVGIG (reference sequence). With 3 bases clipped from V and 2 bases from J, the junction kept 10 bases outside the gene matches. The CDR3 has 18 residues. The CDR3 nucleotides are TGTGCCTGGAGCAGACTAGCGGGAGGGCCTCTTATCACAGATACGCAGTATTTT. Protein sequence: CAWSRLAGGPLITDTQYF. Full variable domain (rest looked up from reference TRBV30 and TRBJ2-3): SQTIHQWPATLVQPVGSPLSLECTVEGTSNPNLYWYRQAAGRGLQLLFYSVGIGQISSEVPQNLSASRPQDRQFILSSKKLLLSDSGFYLCAWSRLAGGPLITDTQYFGPGTRLTVL.

The chain carries TRBV28 and TRBJ2-4, with D possibly being TRBD2 (5 bases). This CDR3 contains 15 residues. V lost 3 bases and J 5 bases, leaving 14 bases between the germline ends. Germline CDR1 MDHEN, CDR2 SYDVKM. In DNA form, the CDR3 reads TGTGCCAGCAGTTTCCCATCTAGCCCCCAAAACATTCAGTACTTC. Protein sequence: CASSFPSSPQNIQYF. The whole variable domain, filled in from reference TRBV28 and TRBJ2-4, reads DVKVTQSSRYLVKRTGEKVFLECVQDMDHENMFWYRQDPGLGLRLIYFSYDVKMKEKGDIPEGYSVSREKKERFSLILESASTNQTSMYLCASSFPSSPQNIQYFGAGTRLSVL.

This clone was detected only a few times. The chain carries TRBV5-1 and TRBJ2-2; 7 bases map to TRBD1. Trimming at V came to 4 bases and at J to 4 bases, leaving 4 bases not matched to a gene. Germline V gene lookup returns CDR1 SGHRS and CDR2 YFSETQ. The CDR3 totals 14 residues. CDR3 coding DNA: TGCGCCAGCAGCCCGGGACAGTTCACCGGGGAGCTGTTTTTT. Its translation is CASSPGQFTGELFF.

This chain links TRBV6-5 with TRBJ1-1; D is uncertain. Germline CDR1 reads MNHEY; CDR2 reads SVGAGI. The CDR3 loop spans 14 amino acids. The V end lost 0 bases, the J end lost 0 bases, and 5 bases lay between the germline ends. The DNA for the CDR3 is TGTGCCAGCAGTTACTCCCTCCTGAACACTGAAGCTTTCTTT. It specifies CASSYSLLNTEAFF.

This clone was observed a few times. This chain joins TRBV11-2 and TRBJ1-2; D gene uncertain. Germline V gene sequence: CDR1 SGHAT, CDR2 FQNNGV. The CDR3 extends over 19 amino acids. Trimming shortened V by 1 base and J by 8 bases, and 29 bases separated the two germline ends. CDR3 nucleotides: TGTGCCAGCAGCTTAGTGGCGACACCACGTATATCCTCTATGGGCGGCTACACCTTC. This gives the protein CASSLVATPRISSMGGYTF. Drawing the rest from reference TRBV11-2 and TRBJ1-2, the complete variable domain is EAGVAQSPRYKIIEKRQSVAFWCNPISGHATLYWYQQILGQGPKLLIQFQNNGVVDDSQLPKDRFSAERLKGVDSTLKIQPAKLEDSAVYLCASSLVATPRISSMGGYTFGSGTRLTVV.

The table lists this clone with many counts. This chain uses TRBV6-4 with TRBJ1-6, with 7 bases identical to TRBD1. V gave up 6 bases and J gave up 9 bases; unmatched junction bases: 8. CDR1 MRHNA and CDR2 SNTAGT come from the germline V gene. The CDR3 extends over 14 amino acids. The CDR3: CASSSGQLGSPLHF. For the CDR3, the DNA is TGTGCCAGCAGCTCGGGACAGTTAGGTTCACCCCTCCACTTT.

The J gene is TRBJ2-3, the V gene TRBV30; 9 positions match TRBD2. J gave up 2 bases and V 4 bases, and 7 bases lay outside the gene matches. CDR3 length equals 15 residues. CDR1 is GTSNPN and CDR2 is SVGIG in the germline V gene (reference sequence). The CDR3 reads CAWTSGVELTDTQYF. CDR3 bases: TGTGCCTGGACTAGCGGGGTTGAACTCACAGATACGCAGTATTTT.

The chain couples TRBV5-1 to TRBJ2-3; 10 bases are a match to TRBD2. The length of the CDR3 is 16 residues. J was trimmed by 0 bases and V by 4 bases; bases with no gene match: 5. Germline values: CDR1 SGHRS, CDR2 YFSETQ. CDR3 in amino acids: CASSPGLAYSTDTQYF. In DNA, the CDR3 is TGCGCCAGCAGCCCGGGACTAGCGTACAGCACAGATACGCAGTATTTT.

This chain connects TRBV4-1 to TRBJ2-1; weak D call: TRBD1 (5 bases). The CDR3 totals 18 residues. Trimming cost V 1 base and J 2 bases, with 18 bases left between them. In germline, CDR1 is MGHRA, CDR2 YSYEKL. The CDR3 sequence: CASSQATVLLGTYNEQFF. The CDR3 DNA reads as TGCGCCAGCAGCCAAGCGACAGTTCTCCTTGGGACCTACAATGAGCAGTTCTTC.

The chain is built from TRBV4-2 and TRBJ2-1; D is perhaps TRBD2 (6 bases). With 3 bases removed from V and 7 bases from J, the gap between germline ends came to 16 bases. Germline V lookup: CDR1 LGHNA, CDR2 YNFKEQ. The CDR3 spans 15 residues. In nucleotides, the CDR3 is TGTGCCAGCAGCCACGACCCGGGAGTTTCTAATGAGCAGTTCTTC. Protein product: CASSHDPGVSNEQFF.

The chain recombines TRBV5-5 with TRBJ2-3; TRBD1 matches at 7 bases. The V segment lost 1 base and the J segment 7 bases; nucleotides outside the gene matches: 9. Germline CDR1 reads SGHKS; CDR2 reads YYEKEE (reference sequence). The CDR3 totals 15 residues. CDR3 DNA: TGTGCCAGCAGCTTGCGTGACAGGGAGATACATACGCAGTATTTT. This codes for CASSLRDREIHTQYF.

This clone appeared a few times. This chain uses TRBV4-1 with TRBJ1-5; D is perhaps TRBD1 (6 bases). From germline, CDR1 is MGHRA and CDR2 YSYEKL. Trimming shortened V by 0 bases and J by 12 bases, and 15 bases separated the two germline ends. This CDR3 is built from 14 residues. DNA for the CDR3: TGCGCCAGCAGCCAAGAGGCCAGGGGAAGGGTCCAGCATTTT. It translates to CASSQEARGRVQHF.

The rearrangement links TRBV2 to TRBJ2-1; D might be TRBD1 (6 bases). CDR1 and CDR2 (germline): SNHLY, FYNNEI. The CDR3 runs to 15 residues. V was shortened by 4 bases and J by 8 bases, with 18 bases between the two germline ends. The CDR3 is CASSGFLQGTDEQFF. The CDR3 coding sequence is TGTGCCAGCAGTGGTTTTTTACAGGGTACGGATGAGCAGTTCTTC.

The chain uses TRBV11-2 and TRBJ1-1; 8 nucleotides align to TRBD1. Germline V gives CDR1 SGHAT, CDR2 FQNNGV. The V segment lost 5 bases and the J segment 0 bases; nucleotides outside the gene matches: 5. The CDR3 has 15 residues. The CDR3, as DNA: TGTGCCAGCAGCAGCACAGGGGGTATGAACACTGAAGCTTTCTTT. It encodes CASSSTGGMNTEAFF.

This clone has only a few counts. The chain is built from TRBV19 and TRBJ2-5; TRBD2 matches 8 bases. The DNA matches TRBJ2-7 better at its end, which makes the J call doubtful. The germline gives CDR1 LNHDA, CDR2 SQIVND (reference sequence). The length of the CDR3 is 15 residues. The CDR3 coding sequence is TGTGCCAGTGGACGAAGCGGGAGTAGTCGCTACGAGCAGTACTTC. As protein: CASGRSGSSRYEQYF.

The chain employs TRBV11-2 and TRBJ2-7; D perhaps matches TRBD2 (5 bases). CDR1 is SGHAT, CDR2 FQNNGV, per germline. The V and J ends lost 4 bases and 7 bases respectively, with 14 bases between them. The CDR3 extends over 13 amino acids. CDR3 sequence reads: CASSSDWKWEQYF. The CDR3 DNA is TGTGCCAGCAGCTCGGACTGGAAGTGGGAGCAGTACTTC.

J is TRBJ2-1 and V is TRBV9; 8 bases align to TRBD2. Per the germline V gene, CDR1 is SGDLS and CDR2 is YYNGEE. Trimming removed 0 bases from V and 7 bases from J; junction bases left unmatched: 9. The CDR3 contains 16 residues. The CDR3 reads CASSVGSGGPTNEQFF. In nucleotides, the CDR3 is TGTGCCAGCAGCGTAGGTTCGGGGGGGCCCACAAATGAGCAGTTCTTC.

The chain is built from TRBV9 and TRBJ1-2; 8 nucleotides line up with TRBD1. Trimming at V came to 0 bases and at J to 7 bases, leaving 8 bases not matched to a gene. This CDR3 contains 15 residues. Germline assignment: CDR1 SGDLS and CDR2 YYNGEE. CDR3 nucleotide sequence: TGTGCCAGCAGCGTAGTGGCAGGGGGCGAGCTTGGCTACACCTTC. It specifies CASSVVAGGELGYTF.